A single sample gave rise to the 14 T cell receptor beta chains below, sequenced in a study of cytomegalovirus exposure and HLA in healthy donors. A multiplex PCR was run with 60 Vbeta primers and 13 Jbeta primers. Method: immunoSEQ multiplex PCR; TCRdb's copy keeps in-frame clones and lacks some. Of 200,000 to 250,000 clones listed, 82% are singletons. Sequencing was carried out using PBMCs. All receptors derive from a woman aged 40 to 55 in good health and CMV-seropositive.

The chain couples TRBV7-2 to TRBJ2-7; weak D call: TRBD2 (7 bases). The CDR3 spans 17 residues. Germline CDR1 reads SGHTA; CDR2 reads FQGNSA. The V end lost 1 base, the J end lost 2 bases, and 18 bases lay between the germline ends. Here the CDR3 DNA reads TGTGCCAGCAGCTTAGGGGGTGGGGGGGGGCCTCCCTACGAGCAGTACTTC. It translates to CASSLGGGGGPPYEQYF.

This clone was seen a few times. This rearrangement joins TRBV19 to TRBJ1-1, with 7 bases identical to TRBD1. The germline CDR1 and CDR2 sequences are LNHDA and SQIVND (reference sequence). V lost 4 bases and J lost 11; bases outside the gene matches: 7. The CDR3 extends over 12 amino acids. This chain's CDR3 is CASSTNYRGAFF. Here the CDR3 DNA reads TGTGCCAGTAGTACAAATTACAGGGGCGCTTTCTTT.

This rearrangement joins TRBV27 to TRBJ2-7; D is ambiguous. The CDR3 has 15 residues. V was shortened by 0 bases and J by 0 bases, with 9 bases between the two germline ends. Per germline, CDR1 MNHEY and CDR2 SMNVEV (reference sequence). As DNA, the CDR3 is TGTGCCAGCAGTTTATCGCGCGGCAGCTCCTACGAGCAGTACTTC. Residues: CASSLSRGSSYEQYF.

For this clone: One end of the junction varies from germline; a read error may be responsible. Other DNA sequences in the sample encode the same CDR3. This chain links TRBV5-6 with TRBJ2-7; a possible D gene is TRBD1 (6 bases). This CDR3 comprises 13 residues. Germline V CDR1 and CDR2: SGHDT, YYEEEE. The chain's CDR3 is CASSQRTGREQYF. The CDR3 DNA reads as TGCGCCAGCAGCCAACGTACAGGGCGAGAGCAGTACTTC.

The chain employs TRBV7-9 and TRBJ2-5, with no clear D. Germline V gene data show CDR1 as SEHNR and CDR2 as FQNEAQ (reference sequence). V lost 2 bases and J 5 bases, leaving 12 bases between the germline ends. This CDR3 comprises 14 residues. The CDR3 nucleotides are TGTGCCAGCAGCTTAACTGCAGGTGGGGAGACCCAGTACTTC. Encoded protein: CASSLTAGGETQYF.

This chain links TRBV19 with TRBJ2-7, with a tentative D call TRBD2 (5 bases). Germline V gene lookup returns CDR1 LNHDA and CDR2 SQIVND (reference sequence). This CDR3 comprises 16 residues. V lost 2 bases and J lost 2, with 16 bases in between. In nucleotides, the CDR3 is TGTGCCAGTAGTATAAACATTGAGGGCAGTACCTACGAGCAGTACTTC. It encodes CASSINIEGSTYEQYF. Supplemented by reference TRBV19 and TRBJ2-7, the full variable domain reads DGGITQSPKYLFRKEGQNVTLSCEQNLNHDAMYWYRQDPGQGLRLIYYSQIVNDFQKGDIAEGYSVSREKKESFPLTVTSAQKNPTAFYLCASSINIEGSTYEQYFGPGTRLTVT.

The chain carries TRBV10-3 and TRBJ1-3; possibly TRBD1 for D (6 bases). The germline CDR1 and CDR2 sequences are ENHRY and SYGVKD. Trimming took 4 bases from V and 0 from J, leaving 7 bases between them. The CDR3 runs 14 residues. The CDR3 region has the DNA TGTGCCATCAGTGGGGACATCTCTGGAAACACCATATATTTT. Its protein product is CAISGDISGNTIYF.

The rearrangement joins TRBV21-1 to TRBJ2-7; the D call of TRBD2 is as the table states it, not checked on the DNA. TRBV21-1 is designated a pseudogene. The CDR3 consists of 15 residues. The CDR3 DNA follows: TGTGCCAGCACCCCCGGGACTAGGAAATCCTACGAGCAGTACTTC. Translated: CASTPGTRKSYEQYF.

The rearrangement uses TRBV19 and TRBJ2-7; TRBD2 aligns across 12 bases. The CDR3 runs 20 residues. With 4 bases clipped from V and 4 bases from J, the junction kept 20 bases outside the gene matches. Looked up from germline, CDR1 is LNHDA and CDR2 is SQIVND (reference sequence). The CDR3 sequence: CASSTLAGGPEISGYYEQYF. CDR3 bases: TGTGCCAGTAGTACGCTAGCGGGAGGGCCTGAGATAAGCGGCTATTACGAGCAGTACTTC.

This clone was picked up one time. V and J are TRBV6-5 and TRBJ2-3; 8 bases align to TRBD2. Germline trimming cut 4 bases from V and 6 bases from J; bases unmatched to any gene: 9. The length of the CDR3 is 15 residues. In germline, CDR1 is MNHEY, CDR2 SVGAGI. In nucleotides, the CDR3 is TGTGCCAGCAGTTTGCGGGGGGCTGAGGAGGATACGCAGTATTTT. Translation: CASSLRGAEEDTQYF.

This chain links TRBV30 with TRBJ1-5; no reliable D call. V was cut by 0 bases and J by 5 bases, with 5 bases left in between. Germline CDR1 is GTSNPN and CDR2 is SVGIG (reference sequence). This CDR3 spans 12 amino acids. Here the CDR3 DNA reads TGTGCCTGGAGTGTACATCATCAGCCCCAGCATTTT. It is translated as CAWSVHHQPQHF.

This chain joins TRBV5-4 and TRBJ1-3; D is uncertain. Trimming took off 0 bases at V and 0 bases at J, with 7 bases between the two ends. The CDR3 totals 15 residues. Germline CDR1 and CDR2: SGHNT and YYREEE (reference sequence). DNA for the CDR3: TGTGCCAGCAGCTTGGACACCTTCTCTGGAAACACCATATATTTT. Protein product: CASSLDTFSGNTIYF.

This chain links TRBV4-3 with TRBJ2-1; 7 nucleotides match TRBD1. Germline V gene data show CDR1 as LGHNA and CDR2 as YSLEER. The CDR3 covers 16 residues. The ends lost 1 base at V and 2 bases at J; junction bases unmatched: 5. CDR3 loop: CASSQGNRGTYNEQFF. The DNA of the CDR3 is TGCGCCAGCAGCCAAGGGAACAGGGGCACCTACAATGAGCAGTTCTTC.

The chain uses TRBV5-1 and TRBJ1-1, with 7 positions matching TRBD1. Unmatched junction bases numbered 8, after V lost 4 bases and J lost 2 bases. The V gene's germline CDR1 is SGHRS and CDR2 YFSETQ. CDR3 length: 15 residues. The CDR3 loop reads CASSPSGTVNTEAFF. The CDR3 DNA reads as TGCGCCAGCAGCCCCTCCGGGACAGTAAACACTGAAGCTTTCTTT.